A selection of T cell receptor beta chains follows, all from one sample in a study of cytomegalovirus exposure and HLA in healthy donors. Data came from immunoSEQ multiplex PCR; TCRdb stores just in-frame clones and leaves some out. Among around 34,000 clones listed, 85% to 95% were seen once. Sequencing was performed on PBMCs. Every receptor here comes from a man between 18 and 35 years old in good health and CMV-seronegative. CDR3s include the opening cysteine and the closing phenylalanine or tryptophan. The D gene is left open where the match is weak. Clone size is not always given. Where it is, it says once, few, many or a class for expanded clones.

J gene: TRBJ1-3
D gene: TRBD1
clone size: -
V gene: TRBV9
CDR3 DNA: TGTGCCAGCAGCGCCGCTCTCCCTGGGACAGGGGAAGGAAACACCATATATTTT
CDR3 protein: CASSAALPGTGEGNTIYF

J gene: TRBJ2-1
D gene: TRBD2
clone size: -
V gene: TRBV7-3
CDR3 DNA: TGTGCCAGCAGCTTGACTAGCGGGAGTGCCAATGAGCAGTTCTTC
CDR3 protein: CASSLTSGSANEQFF

J gene: TRBJ1-2
D gene: -
clone size: -
V gene: TRBV5-1
CDR3 DNA: TGCGCCAGCAGCACTTTGGACAGTTCCTATGGCTACACCTTC
CDR3 protein: CASSTLDSSYGYTF

J gene: TRBJ2-5
D gene: -
clone size: few
V gene: TRBV4-2
CDR3 DNA: TGTGCCAGCAGCCAAGATAGCGCACAAGAGACCCAGTACTTC
CDR3 protein: CASSQDSAQETQYF

J gene: TRBJ2-1
D gene: TRBD2
clone size: -
V gene: TRBV25-1
CDR3 DNA: TGTGCCACCTCCCGGGGGGGCCCTTACAATGAGCAGTTCTTC
CDR3 protein: CATSRGGPYNEQFF

J gene: TRBJ1-1
D gene: -
clone size: -
V gene: TRBV18
CDR3 DNA: TGTGCCAGCTCACTGAACAAAGACACTGAAGCTTTCTTT
CDR3 protein: CASSLNKDTEAFF

J gene: TRBJ2-1
D gene: TRBD1
clone size: -
V gene: TRBV2
CDR3 DNA: TGTGCCAGCAGTGGGACAGGGTTCGTGGGGCTTTACAATGAGCAGTTCTTC
CDR3 protein: CASSGTGFVGLYNEQFF

J gene: TRBJ2-7
D gene: -
clone size: -
V gene: TRBV21-1
CDR3 DNA: TGTGCCAGCAGCAAAGCGGCGAGACAGGGCAGCTACGAGCAGTACTTC
CDR3 protein: CASSKAARQGSYEQYF

J gene: TRBJ2-3
D gene: -
clone size: -
V gene: TRBV7-8
CDR3 DNA: TGTGCCAGCAGGACCTACCGCGGATCCGCAGATACGCAGTATTTT
CDR3 protein: CASRTYRGSADTQYF

J gene: TRBJ2-6
D gene: -
clone size: -
V gene: TRBV19
CDR3 DNA: TGTGCCACCACAGGAATTCCCGGGGCCAACGTCCTGACTTTC
CDR3 protein: CATTGIPGANVLTF

J gene: TRBJ2-2
D gene: TRBD2
clone size: once
V gene: TRBV9
CDR3 DNA: TGTGCCAGCAGCGTGCGCTGGCGGGAGGGCCTCGGCGGGGAGCTGTTTTTT
CDR3 protein: CASSVRWREGLGGELFF

J gene: TRBJ1-1
D gene: TRBD1
clone size: -
V gene: TRBV19
CDR3 DNA: TGTGCCAGTAGAAAACAACCGGGACAGGTCACTGAAGCTTTCTTT
CDR3 protein: CASRKQPGQVTEAFF

J gene: TRBJ1-1
D gene: -
clone size: -
V gene: TRBV30
CDR3 DNA: TGTGCCTGGAGATATCAGGGAAACACTGAAGCTTTCTTT
CDR3 protein: CAWRYQGNTEAFF

J gene: TRBJ1-2
D gene: -
clone size: -
V gene: TRBV2
CDR3 DNA: TGTGCCAGCAGTGCCCGTCGGGAAACCTATGGCTACACCTTC
CDR3 protein: CASSARRETYGYTF

J gene: TRBJ2-6
D gene: TRBD1
clone size: -
V gene: TRBV19
CDR3 DNA: TGTGCCAGTAGTCGGGACAGTTCTTCTGGGGCCAACGTCCTGACTTTC
CDR3 protein: CASSRDSSSGANVLTF

J gene: TRBJ2-7
D gene: -
clone size: -
V gene: TRBV30
CDR3 DNA: TGTGCCTGGAGTGTAGGTGGGGCCGCCTACGAGCAGTACTTC
CDR3 protein: CAWSVGGAAYEQYF

J gene: TRBJ1-6
D gene: -
clone size: -
V gene: TRBV7-3
CDR3 DNA: TGTGCCAGCAGGAGAGACGGACAACCTAATTCACCCCTCCACTTT
CDR3 protein: CASRRDGQPNSPLHF

J gene: TRBJ2-5
D gene: -
clone size: -
V gene: TRBV18
CDR3 DNA: TGTGCCAGCTCACCACCGGGACACCTGAGTGGAGAGACCCAGTACTTC
CDR3 protein: CASSPPGHLSGETQYF

J gene: TRBJ2-5
D gene: -
clone size: -
V gene: TRBV30
CDR3 DNA: TGTGCCTGGACTGTGGGCCGGGAGACCCAGTACTTC
CDR3 protein: CAWTVGRETQYF

J gene: TRBJ1-4
D gene: TRBD1
clone size: -
V gene: TRBV7-9
CDR3 DNA: TGTGCCAGCAGCTTAGGGCCGACAGGGGTGCGCGAAAAACTGTTTTTT
CDR3 protein: CASSLGPTGVREKLFF

J gene: TRBJ2-2
D gene: -
clone size: -
V gene: TRBV6-5
CDR3 DNA: TGTGCCAGCAGCCCCACTCGGGACACCGGGGAGCTGTTTTTT
CDR3 protein: CASSPTRDTGELFF

J gene: TRBJ1-3
D gene: -
clone size: -
V gene: TRBV2
CDR3 DNA: TGTGCCACTACGCGGGGGGTTGGTGGAAACACCATATATTTT
CDR3 protein: CATTRGVGGNTIYF

J gene: TRBJ1-5
D gene: -
clone size: -
V gene: TRBV6-1
CDR3 DNA: TGTGCCAGTAGAGTATCAGGAACGAATCAGCCCCAGCATTTT
CDR3 protein: CASRVSGTNQPQHF

J gene: TRBJ2-1
D gene: TRBD2
clone size: once
V gene: TRBV29-1
CDR3 DNA: TGCAGCGCCCCGGGACTATACTCCTACAATGAGCAGTTCTTC
CDR3 protein: CSAPGLYSYNEQFF

J gene: TRBJ2-2
D gene: -
clone size: -
V gene: TRBV5-8
CDR3 DNA: TGTGCCAGCAGCTTGGCCCTCTTGACCCAGGGCACCGGGGAGCTGTTTTTT
CDR3 protein: CASSLALLTQGTGELFF

J gene: TRBJ1-1
D gene: TRBD1
clone size: -
V gene: TRBV6-4
CDR3 DNA: TGTGCCAGCAGTAGGGACAGTAACACTGAAGCTTTCTTT
CDR3 protein: CASSRDSNTEAFF

J gene: TRBJ2-1
D gene: TRBD2
clone size: -
V gene: TRBV6-1
CDR3 DNA: TGTGCCAGCAGGATGACTAGCGGGAGGGCCAGTGAGCAGTTCTTC
CDR3 protein: CASRMTSGRASEQFF

J gene: TRBJ2-5
D gene: TRBD2
clone size: -
V gene: TRBV19
CDR3 DNA: TGTGCCAGTAGTATGCTAGCGGGGAAAGAGACCCAGTACTTC
CDR3 protein: CASSMLAGKETQYF

J gene: TRBJ2-5
D gene: TRBD2
clone size: -
V gene: TRBV5-1
CDR3 DNA: TGCGCCAGCAGCTCAAGTAGCGGGGGGAGTGAGACCCAGTACTTC
CDR3 protein: CASSSSSGGSETQYF

J gene: TRBJ2-5
D gene: -
clone size: -
V gene: TRBV30
CDR3 DNA: TGTGCCTGGAGTGCCTCCGCGTACCAAGAGACCCAGTACTTC
CDR3 protein: CAWSASAYQETQYF

J gene: TRBJ2-3
D gene: -
clone size: -
V gene: TRBV2
CDR3 DNA: TGTGCCAGTAGGATCCTGAGCGGGTTCGCAGATACGCAGTATTTT
CDR3 protein: CASRILSGFADTQYF

J gene: TRBJ1-6
D gene: -
clone size: -
V gene: TRBV14
CDR3 DNA: TGTGCCAGCAGCCCCTATGGGAGGGGAGATAATTCACCCCTCCACTTT
CDR3 protein: CASSPYGRGDNSPLHF

J gene: TRBJ1-2
D gene: -
clone size: -
V gene: TRBV27
CDR3 DNA: TGTGCCAGCAGTTTATTTCGGGGGGCGGATGGCTACACCTTC
CDR3 protein: CASSLFRGADGYTF

J gene: TRBJ2-1
D gene: TRBD1
clone size: -
V gene: TRBV10-3
CDR3 DNA: TGTGCCATCAGCAAGACAGGGGTGACCAATGAGCAGTTCTTC
CDR3 protein: CAISKTGVTNEQFF

J gene: TRBJ2-2
D gene: -
clone size: -
V gene: TRBV2
CDR3 DNA: TGTGCCAGCAGTCCTCTCCGAGGCACCGGGGAGCTGTTTTTT
CDR3 protein: CASSPLRGTGELFF

J gene: TRBJ2-1
D gene: TRBD2
clone size: -
V gene: TRBV5-4
CDR3 DNA: TGTGCCAGCAGCTTTAGCGGGACCCCCTACAATGAGCAGTTCTTC
CDR3 protein: CASSFSGTPYNEQFF

J gene: TRBJ2-7
D gene: TRBD1
clone size: -
V gene: TRBV29-1
CDR3 DNA: TGCAGCGTTGAACTAGGGACAGGGGGATCCTACGAGCAGTACTTC
CDR3 protein: CSVELGTGGSYEQYF

J gene: TRBJ1-1
D gene: -
clone size: -
V gene: TRBV7-8
CDR3 DNA: TGTGCCAGCAGCTTTTTGGTCTCCGGGACAACCACTGAAGCTTTCTTT
CDR3 protein: CASSFLVSGTTTEAFF

J gene: TRBJ2-2
D gene: TRBD1
clone size: -
V gene: TRBV5-1
CDR3 DNA: TGCGCCAGCAGCTTAGACAGGGGATCAGGGGAGCTGTTTTTT
CDR3 protein: CASSLDRGSGELFF

J gene: TRBJ1-2
D gene: -
clone size: -
V gene: TRBV7-9
CDR3 DNA: TGTGCCAGCAGCTTAGTGGCCGTCAGCTACACCTTC
CDR3 protein: CASSLVAVSYTF

J gene: TRBJ1-1
D gene: -
clone size: -
V gene: TRBV6-5
CDR3 DNA: TGTGCCAGCAGTTACTGGGAGGGGCCATTGGACACTGAAGCTTTCTTT
CDR3 protein: CASSYWEGPLDTEAFF

J gene: TRBJ2-1
D gene: -
clone size: -
V gene: TRBV5-4
CDR3 DNA: TGTGCCAGCAGCTTCGCGTATGAGCAGTTCTTC
CDR3 protein: CASSFAYEQFF

J gene: TRBJ1-1
D gene: -
clone size: -
V gene: TRBV15
CDR3 DNA: TGTGCCACCAGCAAGACCGAGAGGGCTGAAGCTTTCTTT
CDR3 protein: CATSKTERAEAFF

J gene: TRBJ2-1
D gene: TRBD2
clone size: -
V gene: TRBV15
CDR3 DNA: TGTGCCACCAGCAGCGGACTAGCGGGAGGGCTAATTGAGCAGTTCTTC
CDR3 protein: CATSSGLAGGLIEQFF

J gene: TRBJ2-7
D gene: -
clone size: -
V gene: TRBV19
CDR3 DNA: TGTGCCAGTAGGGACCCGGGACACCTTTACGAGCAGTACTTC
CDR3 protein: CASRDPGHLYEQYF

J gene: TRBJ2-5
D gene: TRBD1
clone size: -
V gene: TRBV11-2
CDR3 DNA: TGTGCCAGCAGCGGGCCGGGACAGGGCGGTGAGACCCAGTACTTC
CDR3 protein: CASSGPGQGGETQYF

J gene: TRBJ2-1
D gene: -
clone size: -
V gene: TRBV5-4
CDR3 DNA: TGTGCCAGCAGCTTGGCCGGCGGGGATTTCACAAGTGAGCAGTTCTTC
CDR3 protein: CASSLAGGDFTSEQFF

J gene: TRBJ2-7
D gene: -
clone size: few
V gene: TRBV4-1
CDR3 DNA: TGCGCCAGCAGCCAAGGGAGGGAGCAGTACTTC
CDR3 protein: CASSQGREQYF

J gene: TRBJ2-7
D gene: TRBD2
clone size: -
V gene: TRBV6-4
CDR3 DNA: TGTGCCAGCACTCTACGGGAGGGCCGATTCTACGAGCAGTACTTC
CDR3 protein: CASTLREGRFYEQYF

J gene: TRBJ2-2
D gene: TRBD1
clone size: -
V gene: TRBV6-4
CDR3 DNA: TGTGCCAGCAGTTCCGGGACAGACACCGGGGAGCTGTTTTTT
CDR3 protein: CASSSGTDTGELFF

J gene: TRBJ1-2
D gene: -
clone size: few
V gene: TRBV6-5
CDR3 DNA: TGTGCCAGCAGCCCACACCAACAGGGACCCTATGGCTACACCTTC
CDR3 protein: CASSPHQQGPYGYTF

J gene: TRBJ2-1
D gene: TRBD1
clone size: -
V gene: TRBV5-6
CDR3 DNA: TGTGCCAGCAGCCCCACAGCAGGGGGCTTCTACAATGAGCAGTTCTTC
CDR3 protein: CASSPTAGGFYNEQFF

J gene: TRBJ1-2
D gene: TRBD1
clone size: few
V gene: TRBV6-5
CDR3 DNA: TGTGCCAGCAGATCCGGACAGGGAAGGGGCTACACCTTC
CDR3 protein: CASRSGQGRGYTF

J gene: TRBJ1-2
D gene: -
clone size: -
V gene: TRBV28
CDR3 DNA: TGTGCCAGCACCGAACCGCGACAATACTATGGCTACACCTTC
CDR3 protein: CASTEPRQYYGYTF